The TCR beta chain under discussion was sequenced for a study of spatial heterogeneity in lung cancer. On the study more broadly: For the average unique TCR and UMI combination, more than nine occurrences appeared in raw reads. Broader study findings: Expanded intratumoral alpha and beta TCR counts tracked tumor mutation counts.

As for time point: sample taken at primary tumor resection. Unsorted tumor, nontumor lung tissue or cryopreserved PBMC supplied the whole RNA. By proportion, this clonotype is medium-sized. Its antigen is undetermined. This beta chain turned up in a library designed for alpha chains; as an off-target read, its abundance says little. Every cDNA TCR molecule received its own unique molecular identifier. MiXCR, applied by TCRdb to the 5' RACE reads, yields one record per CDR3 protein. The table includes over 3,000 distinct CDR3 sequences, approximately 7% detected once. Unmatched junction bases numbered 14, after V lost 6 bases and J lost 5 bases. The CDR3 runs 15 residues. Germline V gene data show CDR1 as DFQATT and CDR2 as SNEGSKA (reference sequence).

The receptor was derived from a male donor with early-stage non-small cell lung cancer. The material sequenced was lung tumor tissue, taken at surgery. The gene calls are TRBV20-1 and TRBJ2-5, with 8 bases identical to TRBD2. The CDR3 region is CSAITGTRVDETQYF. CDR3 bases: TGCAGTGCCATAACAGGGACTAGGGTAGACGAGACCCAGTACTTC.